One and the same sample provided the 2 T cell receptor beta chains below, sequenced in a study of CD8 T cells in ankylosing spondylitis. In TCRdb, the 5' RACE reads were re-called with MiXCR into one record per CDR3 protein. The data hold under 300,000 distinct CDR3 sequences, with more than 15% observed a single time. Sequencing used blood, either unsorted or a sorted T cell fraction (not recorded which). The receptors were gathered from a male donor with ankylosing spondylitis or in good health (not recorded which).

The chain combines TRBV4-1 with TRBJ2-1; the D is unclear. This CDR3 has 14 residues. CDR1 is MGHRA, CDR2 YSYEKL, per germline. This CDR3 reads CASRRNSDSNEQFF. CDR3 nucleotides: TGCGCTAGCCGCCGCAATTCGGATTCCAATGAGCAGTTCTTC.

The genes are TRBV12-3 or TRBV12-4 and TRBJ2-1; 8 bases agree with TRBD2. The junction had 4 bases not matched to a gene; V was cut back by 7 bases and J by 8 bases. The CDR3 spans 12 residues. CDR3 sequence reads: CASIPGGDEQFF. In DNA, the CDR3 is TGTGCCAGCATTCCGGGGGGGGATGAGCAGTTCTTC.